This paragraph reports one TCR beta chain. Patients of the Seattle cohort, enrolled during active infection, were followed longitudinally. The sample is drawn from a study of blood T cell repertoires in COVID-19. Study-level background: The samples span acute and convalescent COVID-19 from the United States, Italy and Spain. PBMCs, B-cell-depleted T cells, or T cells provided the cDNA or gDNA that made up the material.

Germline CDR1 and CDR2: SGDLS and YYNGEE. The trim removed 4 bases at V and 2 bases at J, leaving 7 bases unmatched. This CDR3 spans 16 amino acids. In the original processing: Reference gene primer amplification in the assay estimated nucleated cell counts. The assay was immunoSEQ multiplex PCR, and TCRdb's table has in-frame clones only and misses some. V and J calls and clone size are copied from that table; D and trimming were computed from the DNA. The sample includes hundreds of thousands of clones, roughly nine tenths of them seen just once. This clonotype originated in a man aged 18 to 30 with COVID-19, enrolled during active disease. The sample taken for sequencing was peripheral blood. This chain joins TRBV9 and TRBJ2-2; TRBD1 matches 8 bases. The CDR3 nucleotides are TGTGCCAGCAGCCCAAGGGACAGGATAAACACCGGGGAGCTGTTTTTT. Its translation: CASSPRDRINTGELFF.